This T cell receptor (beta chain) appears in the sequencing data of a study of T cell repertoires in cytomegalovirus infection. The CDR3 loop spans 16 amino acids. Per germline, CDR1 DFQATT and CDR2 SNEGSKA (reference sequence). Trimming pared 5 bases from V and 1 base from J, leaving 18 bases between. This clonotype was seen a handful of times. Its antigen is as yet unknown. TCRdb reprocessed the reads via MiXCR and lists one record per CDR3 protein. Among about 920,000 distinct CDR3 sequences, approximately 31% were seen once, and the ten largest hold under 15%. This rearrangement joins TRBV20-1 to TRBJ2-1; the D gene is possibly TRBD2 (6 bases). This receptor was identified in a human donor in good health (CMV status not recorded). Some clones in this sample may be carry-over from other donors' samples. This specimen consisted of cultured CD8+ T cells from PBMCs, obtained from culture after CMV antigen stimulation. CDR3 sequence reads: CSAGGDAGRSYNEQFF. The CDR3 DNA reads as TGCAGTGCTGGAGGGGACGCTGGGAGGTCCTACAATGAGCAGTTCTTC.